The 29 T cell receptor beta chains below were found in one sample sequenced in a study of T-cell memory formation after mild COVID-19. MiXCR, run by TCRdb on the 5' RACE reads, gives a single entry per CDR3 protein. This sample has 550,000 to 600,000 distinct CDR3 sequences; about 20% occur once, and the top ten carry approximately 8%. Sequencing was performed on PBMCs or a T cell subset sorted from them (not recorded which). These receptors were obtained from an adult woman who had mild COVID-19 (a few samples of this study predate the infection). Cell type and time point are not known.

There are a few counts of this clonotype. This sequence joins TRBV6-4 and TRBJ2-2; perhaps TRBD2 as D (5 bases). Trimming stripped 0 bases from V and 0 bases from J, with 8 bases between. Germline CDR1 MRHNA, CDR2 SNTAGT. The CDR3 extends over 16 amino acids. Here the CDR3 DNA reads TGTGCCAGCAGTGACTCTGAGGGTACGAACACCGGGGAGCTGTTTTTT. Protein sequence: CASSDSEGTNTGELFF.

This CDR3 is CASSYRDRPAYGYTF. DNA of the CDR3: TGTGCCAGCAGTTACCGGGACAGACCCGCCTATGGCTACACCTTC. The chain links TRBV25-1 to TRBJ1-2, with 7 bases fitting TRBD1. The CDR3 runs to 15 residues. Germline CDR1 reads MGHDK; CDR2 reads SYGVNS. J lost 4 bases, V lost 5 bases, and 10 bases had no gene match.

The chain is built from TRBV19 and TRBJ1-2, with a tentative D call TRBD1 (5 bases). This CDR3 has 13 residues. Germline loops: CDR1 LNHDA, CDR2 SQIVND (reference sequence). Deletions cut 3 bases from V and 3 bases from J, with 8 bases between. In DNA, the CDR3 is TGTGCCAGTAGTATGGGGGGTTACTATGGCTACACCTTC. Translation gives CASSMGGYYGYTF.

The chain has TRBV5-4 and TRBJ2-4; 7 bases align to TRBD1. The CDR3 is 17 residues long. Per the germline V gene, CDR1 is SGHNT and CDR2 is YYREEE (reference sequence). V lost 4 bases and J lost 0; bases outside the gene matches: 10. In DNA form, the CDR3 reads TGTGCCAGCAGCAGGGACAGCCGATCTCTAGCCAAAAACATTCAGTACTTC. Its translation: CASSRDSRSLAKNIQYF.

This chain links TRBV5-4 with TRBJ2-3; TRBD2 matches 8 bases. After removal of 4 bases from V and 4 bases from J, the junction contained 17 bases not matched to a gene. This CDR3 spans 18 amino acids. CDR1 SGHNT and CDR2 YYREEE come from the germline V gene (reference sequence). The CDR3 reads CASSLESLAGRPADTQYF. The CDR3 bases are TGTGCCAGCAGCCTCGAGTCCTTAGCGGGGAGGCCTGCAGATACGCAGTATTTT.

This clonotype was found many times. The chain couples TRBV5-6 to TRBJ2-1, with 8 bases lining up with TRBD1. Germline-derived CDR1 and CDR2 are SGHDT and YYEEEE. The trim removed 1 base at V and 3 bases at J, leaving 12 bases unmatched. The CDR3 is 18 amino acids. CDR3 in amino acids: CASSLWRRQGIFYNEQFF. The CDR3 DNA reads as TGTGCCAGCAGCTTGTGGCGGAGACAGGGGATTTTCTACAATGAGCAGTTCTTC.

This chain uses TRBV18 with TRBJ1-4; possibly TRBD1 for D (5 bases). Per germline, CDR1 KGHSH and CDR2 LQKENI. The CDR3 consists of 15 residues. The V and J ends lost 4 bases and 3 bases respectively, with 12 bases between them. CDR3 in DNA: TGTGCCAGCTCACGACGCAGGGAAGCTAATGAAAAACTGTTTTTT. Translation: CASSRRREANEKLFF.

The chain is built from TRBV10-3 and TRBJ2-7, with TRBD1 as a possible D gene (5 bases). Trimming pared 3 bases from V and 9 bases from J, leaving 12 bases between. The germline V gene has CDR1 ENHRY and CDR2 SYGVKD. This CDR3 has 12 amino acids. The CDR3 is CAISEQVVVQYF. The CDR3, as DNA: TGTGCCATCAGTGAACAGGTGGTCGTGCAGTACTTC.

This chain joins TRBV3-1 and TRBJ2-2, with 9 bases that match TRBD2. Trimming removed 1 base from V and 2 bases from J; junction bases left unmatched: 5. Per germline, CDR1 LGHDT and CDR2 YNNKEL (reference sequence). The length of the CDR3 is 17 residues. The CDR3 DNA is TGTGCCAGCAGCCAAGTTGGTCTAGCGGGAAACACCGGGGAGCTGTTTTTT. Residues: CASSQVGLAGNTGELFF.

V gene TRBV6-2 or TRBV6-3 combines with J gene TRBJ2-5; 7 bases fit TRBD2. The CDR3 is 14 amino acids. The ends lost 7 bases at V and 1 base at J; junction bases unmatched: 6. Germline V lookup: CDR1 MNHEY, CDR2 SVGEGT. The DNA for the CDR3 is TGTGCCAGCAACCGGGGGGAGGCCCAAGAGACCCAGTACTTC. Its translation is CASNRGEAQETQYF.

V is TRBV20-1 and J is TRBJ2-2; TRBD2 aligns across 7 bases. V gave up 3 bases and J gave up 1 base; unmatched junction bases: 5. Germline lookup yields CDR1 DFQATT and CDR2 SNEGSKA (reference sequence). The CDR3 is 15 residues long. CDR3 sequence (DNA): TGCAGTGCTAGTAGGCTAGCGGTGAACACCGGGGAGCTGTTTTTT. Residues: CSASRLAVNTGELFF.

The chain carries TRBV12-3 or TRBV12-4 and TRBJ1-2; the match to TRBD1 covers 11 bases. The CDR3 is 14 residues long. The V segment lost 6 bases and the J segment 4 bases; nucleotides outside the gene matches: 4. CDR3 sequence (DNA): TGTGCCAGCAGCAGGACAGGGGGCGTCTATGGCTACACCTTC. Amino acids: CASSRTGGVYGYTF.

This clonotype has more than one count but fewer than ten. CDR3 in amino acids: CASSGTGFYNEQFF. Here the CDR3 DNA reads TGTGCCAGCAGCGGGACAGGTTTTTACAATGAGCAGTTCTTC. The chain couples TRBV7-8 to TRBJ2-1, with 8 bases that match TRBD1. The trim removed 5 bases at V and 4 bases at J, leaving 4 bases unmatched. This CDR3 spans 14 amino acids. Germline V gene sequence: CDR1 SGHVS, CDR2 FQNEAQ.

This clonotype was seen a handful of times. The J gene is TRBJ2-2, the V gene TRBV18; D call uncertain. V lost 0 bases and J lost 6, with 8 bases in between. CDR3 length: 14 residues. Germline values: CDR1 KGHSH, CDR2 LQKENI. As DNA, the CDR3 is TGTGCCAGCTCACCACCAGGGCCCGCCGGGGAGCTGTTTTTT. Translated, it gives CASSPPGPAGELFF.

The table lists this clonotype with a few counts. The J gene is TRBJ2-1, the V gene TRBV20-1; 8 positions match TRBD2. The germline CDR1 and CDR2 sequences are DFQATT and SNEGSKA (reference sequence). The length of the CDR3 is 18 residues. The J segment lost 2 bases and the V segment lost 1 base, leaving 13 bases of the junction unmatched. The CDR3 here is CSARGVGLAPITYNEQFF. CDR3 bases: TGCAGTGCTAGAGGGGTTGGACTAGCCCCAATTACCTACAATGAGCAGTTCTTC.

This clonotype showed up just a few times. This chain connects TRBV4-1 to TRBJ2-7; no clear D gene. The CDR3 runs to 15 residues. CDR1 MGHRA and CDR2 YSYEKL come from the germline V gene. V lost 0 bases and J 3 bases, leaving 12 bases between the germline ends. The DNA of the CDR3 is TGCGCCAGCAGCCAAGAACGAGGTCCGGTCTACGAGCAGTACTTC. Its protein product is CASSQERGPVYEQYF.

This chain joins TRBV3-1 and TRBJ2-7; TRBD1 matches at 7 bases. Trimming removed 1 base from V and 0 bases from J; junction bases left unmatched: 3. CDR1 and CDR2 from the germline V gene are LGHDT and YNNKEL (reference sequence). CDR3 length: 15 residues. The CDR3 region has the DNA TGTGCCAGCAGCCAAGTGGGACAGTTCTCCTACGAGCAGTACTTC. It codes for CASSQVGQFSYEQYF.

In this sample, this clonotype turned up a few times. The rearrangement uses TRBV13 and TRBJ1-4; unclear D gene. Trimming removed 0 bases at V and 8 bases at J, with 13 bases between. There are 15 residues in the CDR3. Per the germline V gene, CDR1 is PRHDT and CDR2 is FYEKMQ (reference sequence). This chain's CDR3 is CASSLGLPGAEKLFF. The CDR3 DNA reads as TGTGCCAGCAGCTTAGGCCTACCGGGTGCCGAAAAACTGTTTTTT.

The chain joins TRBV7-6 to TRBJ2-1, with 9 bases that match TRBD2. The CDR3 contains 15 residues. The ends lost 4 bases at V and 1 base at J; junction bases unmatched: 2. In germline, CDR1 is SGHVS, CDR2 FNYEAQ. The CDR3 region has the DNA TGTGCCAGCAGCTACCTAGCGGGGTCCTACAATGAGCAGTTCTTC. Translating gives CASSYLAGSYNEQFF.

This clonotype turned up a few times. This chain connects TRBV20-1 to TRBJ1-1; 7 nucleotides agree with TRBD1. V dropped 4 bases and J dropped 5; count of bases not matched to a gene: 7. This CDR3 region has 13 residues. The germline V gene encodes CDR1 DFQATT and CDR2 SNEGSKA (reference sequence). This CDR3 is CSATKYRGTEAFF. CDR3 sequence (DNA): TGCAGTGCTACTAAATACAGGGGTACTGAAGCTTTCTTT.

This clonotype came up a few times. The genes are TRBV19 and TRBJ1-1, with TRBD1 as a possible D gene (6 bases). This CDR3 has 13 amino acids. Looked up from germline, CDR1 is LNHDA and CDR2 is SQIVND (reference sequence). Trimming took 5 bases from V and 7 from J, leaving 14 bases between them. This CDR3 is CASSLAGAGEAFF. The CDR3, as DNA: TGTGCCAGTAGTTTAGCAGGGGCGGGTGAAGCTTTCTTT. Drawing the rest from reference TRBV19 and TRBJ1-1, the complete variable domain is DGGITQSPKYLFRKEGQNVTLSCEQNLNHDAMYWYRQDPGQGLRLIYYSQIVNDFQKGDIAEGYSVSREKKESFPLTVTSAQKNPTAFYLCASSLAGAGEAFFGQGTRLTVV.

This clonotype was recorded a few times. V and J are TRBV25-1 and TRBJ1-2, with D maybe TRBD1 (5 bases). The CDR3 sequence is 14 residues long. From germline, CDR1 is MGHDK and CDR2 SYGVNS. V was clipped by 4 bases and J by 3 bases, with 12 bases between them. CDR3 bases: TGTGCCAGCAGTGTCCAGACAGAGTACTATGGCTACACCTTC. Translation gives CASSVQTEYYGYTF.

As to this clonotype: Germline is not matched at one junction end, which may reflect a read error. The J gene is TRBJ2-6, the V gene TRBV20-1; D is perhaps TRBD1 (5 bases). Germline lookup yields CDR1 DFQATT and CDR2 SNEGSKA (reference sequence). The CDR3 runs 17 residues. DNA of the CDR3: TGCAGTGCCATAGACAGCGCCGTCGACTCTTGGGCCAACGTCCTGACTTTC. Encoded protein: CSAIDSAVDSWANVLTF.

This clonotype has only a few counts. This chain connects TRBV30 to TRBJ1-1, with D tentatively TRBD1 (5 bases). Germline values: CDR1 GTSNPN, CDR2 SVGIG (reference sequence). CDR3 length: 13 residues. The V and J ends lost 5 bases and 0 bases respectively, with 10 bases between them. CDR3 in amino acids: CAWGGLMNTEAFF. In DNA, the CDR3 is TGTGCCTGGGGGGGACTGATGAACACTGAAGCTTTCTTT.

This chain links TRBV4-1 with TRBJ1-2, with D unclear. The CDR3 loop spans 13 amino acids. CDR1 MGHRA and CDR2 YSYEKL come from the germline V gene. V lost 3 bases and J lost 10, with 15 bases in between. CDR3 sequence reads: CASSQETVTAYTF. The CDR3 DNA reads TGCGCCAGCAGCCAGGAAACGGTGACTGCCTACACCTTC.

V and J are TRBV12-3 or TRBV12-4 and TRBJ1-1; D is unclear. This CDR3 is 14 amino acids long. Trimming stripped 6 bases from V and 1 base from J, with 12 bases between. CDR3 nucleotides: TGTGCCAGCAGGGTAACCTCAGGGAACACTGAAGCTTTCTTT. Amino acids: CASRVTSGNTEAFF.

The chain couples TRBV14 to TRBJ2-7; no firm D call. V was shortened by 0 bases and J by 0 bases, with 3 bases between the two germline ends. CDR1 is SGHDN and CDR2 is FVKESK in the germline V gene. There are 13 residues in the CDR3. The CDR3 DNA follows: TGTGCCAGCAGCCAAGAAACCTCCTACGAGCAGTACTTC. Amino acid sequence: CASSQETSYEQYF.

The V gene is TRBV5-5, the J gene TRBJ2-5; TRBD2 might be the D (6 bases). Germline CDR1 reads SGHKS; CDR2 reads YYEKEE (reference sequence). CDR3 length: 16 amino acids. V shed 1 base and J shed 4 bases, with 17 bases lying between them. The CDR3 here is CASSLFGSSGVETQYF. CDR3 bases: TGTGCCAGCAGCTTGTTCGGGAGTTCGGGTGTAGAGACCCAGTACTTC.

Only a few counts were recorded for this clonotype. The chain is built from TRBV7-6 and TRBJ2-7, with TRBD1 as a possible D gene (5 bases). V was clipped by 4 bases and J by 4 bases, with 14 bases between them. This CDR3 comprises 14 residues. CDR1 is SGHVS, CDR2 FNYEAQ, per germline. CDR3 in DNA: TGTGCCAGCAGCTCCCCGGAACAGGATTACGAGCAGTACTTC. Translated, it gives CASSSPEQDYEQYF.